The source of this T cell receptor (beta chain) is a study of T-cell memory formation after mild COVID-19. TCRdb passed the 5' RACE reads through MiXCR, listing each CDR3 protein once. Of 430,000 or so distinct CDR3 sequences in the sample, 25% were seen once. The CDR3 has 16 residues. Germline V gene data show CDR1 as SGHRS and CDR2 as YFSETQ. Trimming pared 1 base from V and 0 bases from J, leaving 13 bases between. The V and J genes are TRBV5-1 and TRBJ1-2; maybe TRBD1 (6 bases). The sequence was obtained from an adult woman who had mild COVID-19 (a few samples of this study predate the infection). Cell type and time point are not known. Source material: PBMCs or a T cell subset sorted from them (not recorded which). The CDR3 DNA reads TGCGCCAGCAGCTTGATCGGACAGAATACTAACTATGGCTACACCTTC. It encodes CASSLIGQNTNYGYTF. Combining the CDR3 with reference TRBV5-1 and TRBJ1-2 gives the whole variable domain KAGVTQTPRYLIKTRGQQVTLSCSPISGHRSVSWYQQTPGQGLQFLFEYFSETQRNKGNFPGRFSGRQFSNSRSEMNVSTLELGDSALYLCASSLIGQNTNYGYTFGSGTRLTVV.